These T cell receptor beta chains were read from a single sample in a study of CD8+ T cells in alopecia areata. The data were produced by immunoSEQ multiplex PCR, yet TCRdb's version contains in-frame clones alone and is incomplete. The data show some 100,000 clones, over 60% seen once. Sequencing was performed on CD4+ T cells sorted from blood. These receptor sequences come from a human donor in good health. Both conserved end residues are part of each CDR3. Fields, in order: J gene, V gene, clone size, CDR3 length, D gene, CDR3 protein, CDR3 DNA. The D gene is left open where the match is weak. Size values are once, few and many counts, or a class for expanded clones, and some rows have none.

TRBJ2-6	TRBV28	once	15	NA	CASSLQGAGANVLTF	TGTGCCAGCAGTCTACAGGGCGCTGGGGCCAACGTCCTGACTTTC
TRBJ1-6	TRBV15	few	15	TRBD1	CATSRTGTLGSPLHF	TGTGCCACCAGCAGGACAGGGACTCTAGGGTCACCCCTCCACTTT
TRBJ2-5	TRBV25-1	NA	15	TRBD2	CASSERLALGGTQYF	TGTGCCAGCAGTGAAAGACTAGCACTCGGCGGGACCCAGTACTTC
TRBJ1-2	TRBV6-6	few	14	NA	CASSPPEQSYGYTF	TGTGCCAGCAGCCCCCCTGAGCAGTCCTATGGCTACACCTTC
TRBJ1-5	TRBV29-1	NA	14	NA	CSVWGGALEQPQHF	TGCAGCGTGTGGGGAGGGGCATTGGAGCAGCCCCAGCATTTT
TRBJ1-2	TRBV7-8	NA	15	NA	CASSSPPIEGNGYTF	TGTGCCAGCAGCTCCCCACCGATCGAGGGGAATGGCTACACCTTC
TRBJ2-5	TRBV2	medium-sized	13	NA	CASSVSVLETQYF	TGTGCCAGCAGTGTTTCGGTTTTGGAGACCCAGTACTTC
TRBJ2-7	TRBV11-2	medium-sized	12	NA	CASSSRRYEQYF	TGTGCCAGCAGCTCCCGACGATACGAGCAGTACTTC
TRBJ1-4	TRBV4-1	few	15	NA	CASSLEDRQSEKLFF	TGCGCCAGCAGCCTCGAAGATCGACAGAGTGAAAAACTGTTTTTT
TRBJ1-3	TRBV29-1	NA	11	NA	CSASWGNTIYF	TGCAGCGCTTCCTGGGGAAACACCATATATTTT
TRBJ2-2	TRBV27	NA	13	NA	CSRRSSYTGELFF	TGCTCTCGGCGCTCCTCCTACACCGGGGAGCTGTTTTTT
TRBJ2-1	TRBV7-8	NA	14	NA	CASSWAPARNEQFF	TGTGCCAGCAGCTGGGCTCCGGCCCGGAATGAGCAGTTCTTC
TRBJ2-5	TRBV2	few	11	NA	CASSEGETQYF	TGTGCCAGCAGTGAGGGAGAGACCCAGTACTTC
TRBJ2-1	TRBV4-2	few	16	TRBD2	CASSPNSGGSYNEQFF	TGTGCCAGCAGCCCCAATAGCGGGGGGTCCTACAATGAGCAGTTCTTC
TRBJ2-6	TRBV19	NA	14	NA	CASNRDSGANVLTF	TGTGCCAGTAACCGCGACTCTGGGGCCAACGTCCTGACTTTC
TRBJ1-1	TRBV29-1	few	18	NA	CSVNKPREGGTGNTEAFF	TGCAGCGTGAACAAACCCAGGGAAGGGGGGACGGGGAACACTGAAGCTTTCTTT
TRBJ2-4	TRBV2	NA	18	TRBD1	CASSERAAGQGAKNIQYF	TGTGCCAGCAGTGAACGGGCCGCGGGACAGGGGGCCAAAAACATTCAGTACTTC
TRBJ1-1	TRBV5-6	NA	16	NA	CASSLVSGAGNTEAFF	TGTGCCAGCAGCTTGGTCTCAGGGGCAGGGAACACTGAAGCTTTCTTT
TRBJ2-5	TRBV19	NA	16	NA	CASSIGGTGNQETQYF	TGTGCCAGTAGTATAGGAGGAACAGGAAACCAAGAGACCCAGTACTTC
TRBJ1-1	TRBV11-2	NA	13	NA	CASSGGLDTEAFF	TGTGCCAGCAGCGGGGGCCTCGACACTGAAGCTTTCTTT
TRBJ2-5	TRBV29-1	NA	13	TRBD2	CSVETSGGGTQYF	TGCAGCGTTGAAACTAGCGGGGGGGGGACCCAGTACTTC
TRBJ2-3	TRBV6-5	NA	16	TRBD2	CASSYSTSGPQSTQYF	TGTGCCAGCAGTTACTCGACTAGCGGACCCCAGAGTACGCAGTATTTT
TRBJ1-1	TRBV29-1	few	14	TRBD1	CSVWAGQGNTEAFF	TGCAGCGTCTGGGCGGGACAGGGGAACACTGAAGCTTTCTTT
TRBJ1-1	TRBV5-1	NA	14	NA	CASSLGPANTEAFF	TGCGCCAGCAGCTTGGGGCCAGCGAACACTGAAGCTTTCTTT
TRBJ2-3	TRBV7-7	NA	14	NA	CASSRFPDGGAQYF	TGTGCCAGCAGCCGGTTCCCGGATGGGGGTGCGCAGTATTTT